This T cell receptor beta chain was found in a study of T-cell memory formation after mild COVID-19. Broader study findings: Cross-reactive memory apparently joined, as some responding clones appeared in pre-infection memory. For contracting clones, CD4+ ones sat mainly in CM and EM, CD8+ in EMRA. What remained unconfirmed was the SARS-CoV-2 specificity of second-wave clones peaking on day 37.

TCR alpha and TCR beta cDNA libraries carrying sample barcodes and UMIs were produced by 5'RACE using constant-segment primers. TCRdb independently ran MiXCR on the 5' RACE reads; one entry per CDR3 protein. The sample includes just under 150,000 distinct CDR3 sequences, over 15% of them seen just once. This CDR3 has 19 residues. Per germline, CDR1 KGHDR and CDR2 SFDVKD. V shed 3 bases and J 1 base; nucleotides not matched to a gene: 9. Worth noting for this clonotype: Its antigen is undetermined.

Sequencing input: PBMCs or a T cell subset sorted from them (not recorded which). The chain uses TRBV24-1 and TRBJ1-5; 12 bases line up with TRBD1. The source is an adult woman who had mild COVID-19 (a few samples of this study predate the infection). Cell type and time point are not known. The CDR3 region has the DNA TGTGCCACCAGTGATGGGACAGGGGGCGGTCTTGGGAGCAATCAGCCCCAGCATTTT. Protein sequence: CATSDGTGGGLGSNQPQHF.